The clone carrying this T cell receptor (beta chain) was seen a handful of times. Its antigen remains unknown. TCR beta CDR3 sequences were amplified from RNA transcripts. The TCR CDR3 was amplified in a first-round RT-PCR using the HTBI primer set. Each CDR3 protein gets one entry after TCRdb re-called the multiplex PCR reads with MiXCR. The sample lists 450,000 to 650,000 distinct CDR3 sequences; 11% to 15% were seen once. CDR1 is LGHNA and CDR2 is YNFKEQ in the germline V gene. V lost 0 bases, J lost 0 bases, and 12 bases lay in between. CDR3 size: 17 residues. The data were obtained in a study of T cells in Graves' hyperthyroidism and ophthalmopathy. Study-level results: The model made its ophthalmopathy prediction, and onset followed a median approximately 6.5 months later.

Input material: blood. This receptor was obtained from a woman between 18 and 30 years old with Graves' ophthalmopathy. The J gene is TRBJ2-1, the V gene TRBV4-2, with a tentative D call TRBD2 (6 bases). CDR3 region: CASSQDIRGSSYNEQFF. The DNA for the CDR3 is TGTGCCAGCAGCCAAGACATACGGGGGAGCTCCTACAATGAGCAGTTCTTC.